This T cell receptor (beta chain) was observed in a study of T cell responses to AZD1222 COVID-19 vaccine. Germline CDR1 and CDR2: SNHLY and FYNNEI. Losses at the gene ends were 7 bases for V and 9 bases for J; bases not matched to a gene: 10. This CDR3 is built from 15 residues. Profiling relied on immunoSEQ multiplex PCR, and the TCRdb table lists in-frame clones only, not all of them. The sample lists approximately 170,000 clones; around 88% were seen once. This chain joins TRBV2 and TRBJ2-1; 12 nucleotides agree with TRBD1. The TCR comes from an adult who received the AZD1222 COVID-19 vaccine. Sequencing was performed on peripheral blood, taken 28 days after the second AZD1222 dose. The CDR3 DNA reads as TGTGCCAGCACCCCCTCCGGGACAGGGGGCATTGAGCAGTTCTTC. It yields the protein CASTPSGTGGIEQFF. Drawing the rest from reference TRBV2 and TRBJ2-1, the complete variable domain is EPEVTQTPSHQVTQMGQEVILRCVPISNHLYFYWYRQILGQKVEFLVSFYNNEISEKSEIFDDQFSVERPDGSNFTLKIRSTKLEDSAMYFCASTPSGTGGIEQFFGPGTRLTVL.